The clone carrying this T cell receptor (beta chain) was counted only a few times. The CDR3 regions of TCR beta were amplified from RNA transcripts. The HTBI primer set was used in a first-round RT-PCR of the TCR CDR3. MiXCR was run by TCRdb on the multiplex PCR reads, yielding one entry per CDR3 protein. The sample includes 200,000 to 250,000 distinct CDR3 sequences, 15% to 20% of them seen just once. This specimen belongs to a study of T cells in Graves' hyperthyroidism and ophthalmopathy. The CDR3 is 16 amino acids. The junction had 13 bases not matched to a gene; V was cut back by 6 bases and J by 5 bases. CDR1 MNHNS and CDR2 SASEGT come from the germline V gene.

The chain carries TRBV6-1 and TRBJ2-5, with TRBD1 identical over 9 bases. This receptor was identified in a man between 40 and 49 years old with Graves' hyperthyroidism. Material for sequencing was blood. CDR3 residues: CASSQPGQGGGETQYF. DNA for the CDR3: TGTGCCAGCAGCCAACCGGGACAGGGTGGGGGGGAGACCCAGTACTTC.